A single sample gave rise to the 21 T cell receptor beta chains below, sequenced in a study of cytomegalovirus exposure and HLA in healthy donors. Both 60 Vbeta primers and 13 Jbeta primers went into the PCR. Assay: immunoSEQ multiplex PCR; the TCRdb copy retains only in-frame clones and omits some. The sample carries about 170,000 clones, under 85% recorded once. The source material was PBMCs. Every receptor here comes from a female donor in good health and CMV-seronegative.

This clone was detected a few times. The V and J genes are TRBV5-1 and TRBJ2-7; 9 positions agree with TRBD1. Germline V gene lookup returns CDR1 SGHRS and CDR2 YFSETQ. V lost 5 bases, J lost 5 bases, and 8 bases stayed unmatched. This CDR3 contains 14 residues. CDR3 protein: CASSKDRGFNEQYF. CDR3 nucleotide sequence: TGCGCCAGCAGTAAGGACAGGGGTTTCAACGAGCAGTACTTC.

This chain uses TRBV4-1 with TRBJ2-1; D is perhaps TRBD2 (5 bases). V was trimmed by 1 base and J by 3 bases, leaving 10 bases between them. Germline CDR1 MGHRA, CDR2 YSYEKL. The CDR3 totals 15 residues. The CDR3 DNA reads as TGCGCCAGCAGCCAAGCCCGGACTGACTACAATGAGCAGTTCTTC. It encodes CASSQARTDYNEQFF.

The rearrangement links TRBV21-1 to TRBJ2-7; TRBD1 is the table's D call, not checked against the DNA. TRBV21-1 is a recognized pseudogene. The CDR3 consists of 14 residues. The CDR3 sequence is CASSKVLQSYEQYF. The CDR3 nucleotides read TGTGCCAGCAGCAAAGTTTTGCAGTCCTACGAGCAGTACTTC.

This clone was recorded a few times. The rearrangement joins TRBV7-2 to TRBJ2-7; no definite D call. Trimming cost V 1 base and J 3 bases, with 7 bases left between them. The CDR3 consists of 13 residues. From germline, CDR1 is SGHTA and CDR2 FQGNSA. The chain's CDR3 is CASSLDIGYEQYF. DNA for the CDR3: TGTGCCAGCAGCTTAGATATCGGCTACGAGCAGTACTTC.

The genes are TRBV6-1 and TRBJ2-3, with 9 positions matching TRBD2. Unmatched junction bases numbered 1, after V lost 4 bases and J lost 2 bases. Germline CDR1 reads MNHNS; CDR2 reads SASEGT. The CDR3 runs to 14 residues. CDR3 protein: CASSGGRATDTQYF. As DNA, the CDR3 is TGTGCCAGCAGTGGCGGGAGGGCCACAGATACGCAGTATTTT.

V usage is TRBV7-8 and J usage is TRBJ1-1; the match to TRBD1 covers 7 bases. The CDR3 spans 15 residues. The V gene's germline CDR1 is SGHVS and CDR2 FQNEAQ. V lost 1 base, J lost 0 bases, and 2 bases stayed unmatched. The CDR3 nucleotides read TGTGCCAGCAGCTTAGAAAGGGGGCTGAACACTGAAGCTTTCTTT. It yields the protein CASSLERGLNTEAFF.

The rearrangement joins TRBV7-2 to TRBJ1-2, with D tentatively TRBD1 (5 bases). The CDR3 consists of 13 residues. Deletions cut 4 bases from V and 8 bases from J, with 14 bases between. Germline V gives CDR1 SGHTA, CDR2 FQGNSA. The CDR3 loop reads CASSSRTPEGYTF. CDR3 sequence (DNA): TGTGCCAGCAGCTCGCGGACACCGGAGGGCTACACCTTC. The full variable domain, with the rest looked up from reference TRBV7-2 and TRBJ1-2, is GAGVSQSPSNKVTEKGKDVELRCDPISGHTALYWYRQSLGQGLEFLIYFQGNSAPDKSGLPSDRFSAERTGGSVSTLTIQRTQQEDSAVYLCASSSRTPEGYTFGSGTRLTVV.

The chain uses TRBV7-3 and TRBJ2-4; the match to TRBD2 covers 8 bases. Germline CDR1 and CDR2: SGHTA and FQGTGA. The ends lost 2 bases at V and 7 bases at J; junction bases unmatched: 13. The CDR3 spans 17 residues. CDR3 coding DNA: TGTGCCAGCAGCTTATCAGCTAGCGGGTGGGGGGCGAACATTCAGTACTTC. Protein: CASSLSASGWGANIQYF. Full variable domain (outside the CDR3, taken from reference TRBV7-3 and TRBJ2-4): GAGVSQTPSNKVTEKGKYVELRCDPISGHTALYWYRQSLGQGPEFLIYFQGTGAADDSGLPNDRFFAVRPEGSVSTLKIQRTERGDSAVYLCASSLSASGWGANIQYFGAGTRLSVL.

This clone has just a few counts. The CDR3 DNA sequence: TGTGCCAGCAGTTTTAGCAGGGGTACTTTCTTT. It specifies CASSFSRGTFF. The gene calls are TRBV28 and TRBJ1-1; a weak D match, TRBD1 (6 bases). CDR1 and CDR2 from the germline V gene are MDHEN and SYDVKM. Deletions cut 3 bases from V and 12 bases from J, with 11 bases between. This CDR3 is built from 11 residues. The entire variable domain, with the rest obtained from reference TRBV28 and TRBJ1-1, is as follows: DVKVTQSSRYLVKRTGEKVFLECVQDMDHENMFWYRQDPGLGLRLIYFSYDVKMKEKGDIPEGYSVSREKKERFSLILESASTNQTSMYLCASSFSRGTFFGQGTRLTVV.

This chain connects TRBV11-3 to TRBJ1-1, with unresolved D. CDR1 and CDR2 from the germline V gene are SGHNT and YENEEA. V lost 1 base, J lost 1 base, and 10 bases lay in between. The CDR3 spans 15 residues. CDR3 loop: CASSLGEARNTEAFF. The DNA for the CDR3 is TGTGCCAGCAGCTTAGGGGAGGCGCGGAACACTGAAGCTTTCTTT.

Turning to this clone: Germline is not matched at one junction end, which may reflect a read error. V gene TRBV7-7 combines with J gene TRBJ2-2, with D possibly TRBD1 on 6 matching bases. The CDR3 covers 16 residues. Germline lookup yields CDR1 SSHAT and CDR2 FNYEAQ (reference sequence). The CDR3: CASSPTSTGITGELFF. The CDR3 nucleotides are TGTGCTAGCAGCCCGACTTCTACAGGGATCACCGGGGAGCTGTTTTTT.

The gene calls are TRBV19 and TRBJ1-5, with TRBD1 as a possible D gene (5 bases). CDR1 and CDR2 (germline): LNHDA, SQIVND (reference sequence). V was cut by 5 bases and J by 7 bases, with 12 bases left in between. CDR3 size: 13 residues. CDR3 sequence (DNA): TGTGCCAGTAGTTGGGGGGTTGGGCAGCCCCAGCATTTT. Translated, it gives CASSWGVGQPQHF.

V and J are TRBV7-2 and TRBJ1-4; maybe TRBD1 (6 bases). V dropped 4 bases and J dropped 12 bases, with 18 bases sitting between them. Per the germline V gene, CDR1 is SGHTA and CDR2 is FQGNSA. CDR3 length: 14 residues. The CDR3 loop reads CASSSTGTLEELFF. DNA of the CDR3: TGTGCCAGCAGCTCAACAGGGACACTCGAAGAACTGTTTTTT. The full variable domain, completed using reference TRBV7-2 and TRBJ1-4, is GAGVSQSPSNKVTEKGKDVELRCDPISGHTALYWYRQSLGQGLEFLIYFQGNSAPDKSGLPSDRFSAERTGGSVSTLTIQRTQQEDSAVYLCASSSTGTLEELFFGSGTQLSVL.

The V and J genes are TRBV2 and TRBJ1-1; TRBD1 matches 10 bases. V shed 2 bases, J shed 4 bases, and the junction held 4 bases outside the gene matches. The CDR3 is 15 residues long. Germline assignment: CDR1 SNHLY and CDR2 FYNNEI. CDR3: CASSEWDRGGTEAFF. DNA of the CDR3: TGTGCCAGCAGTGAATGGGACAGGGGTGGCACTGAAGCTTTCTTT. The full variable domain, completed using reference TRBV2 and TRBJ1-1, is EPEVTQTPSHQVTQMGQEVILRCVPISNHLYFYWYRQILGQKVEFLVSFYNNEISEKSEIFDDQFSVERPDGSNFTLKIRSTKLEDSAMYFCASSEWDRGGTEAFFGQGTRLTVV.

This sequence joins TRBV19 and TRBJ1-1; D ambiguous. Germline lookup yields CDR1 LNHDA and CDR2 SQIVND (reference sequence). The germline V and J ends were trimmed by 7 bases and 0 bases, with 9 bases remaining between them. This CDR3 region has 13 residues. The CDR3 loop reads CASTPVVNTEAFF. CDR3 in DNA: TGTGCCAGTACCCCGGTTGTGAACACTGAAGCTTTCTTT.

CDR3 in amino acids: CASSEADSHSYNEQFF. CDR3 nucleotides: TGCGCCAGCAGTGAAGCGGACTCACACTCCTACAATGAGCAGTTCTTC. The chain recombines TRBV10-1 with TRBJ2-1, with D possibly being TRBD2 (5 bases). Germline V CDR1 and CDR2: WNHNN, SYGVQD (reference sequence). Trimming pared 3 bases from V and 0 bases from J, leaving 12 bases between. The CDR3 is 16 amino acids.

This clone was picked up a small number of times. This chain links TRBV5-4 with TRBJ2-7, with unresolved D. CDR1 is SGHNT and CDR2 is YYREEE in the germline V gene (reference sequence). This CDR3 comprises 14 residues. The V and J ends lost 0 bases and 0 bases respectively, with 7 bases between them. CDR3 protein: CASSLDSSSYEQYF. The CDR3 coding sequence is TGTGCCAGCAGCTTGGATAGCAGCTCCTACGAGCAGTACTTC.

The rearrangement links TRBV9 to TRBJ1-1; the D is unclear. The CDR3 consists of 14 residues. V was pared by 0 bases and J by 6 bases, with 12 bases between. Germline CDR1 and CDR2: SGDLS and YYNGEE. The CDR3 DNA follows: TGTGCCAGCAGCGTAGATGGCAGTTTGTCTGAAGCTTTCTTT. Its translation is CASSVDGSLSEAFF.

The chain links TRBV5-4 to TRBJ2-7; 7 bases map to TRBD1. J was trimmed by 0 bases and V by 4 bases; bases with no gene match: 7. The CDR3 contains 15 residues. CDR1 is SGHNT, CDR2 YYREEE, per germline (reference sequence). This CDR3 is CASSPRQGPSYEQYF. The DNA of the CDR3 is TGTGCCAGCAGCCCCCGACAGGGACCCTCCTACGAGCAGTACTTC.

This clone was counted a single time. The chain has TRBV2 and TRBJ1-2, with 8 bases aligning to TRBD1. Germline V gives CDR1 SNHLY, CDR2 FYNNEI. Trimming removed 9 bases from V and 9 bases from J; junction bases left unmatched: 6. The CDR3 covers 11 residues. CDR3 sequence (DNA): TGTGCCAGACCGGGACAGGAAAGCTACACCTTC. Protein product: CARPGQESYTF.

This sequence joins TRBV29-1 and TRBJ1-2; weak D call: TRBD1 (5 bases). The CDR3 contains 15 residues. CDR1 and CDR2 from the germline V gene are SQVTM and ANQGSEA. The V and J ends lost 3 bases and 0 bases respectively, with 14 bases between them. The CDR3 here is CSVEEWGKPNYGYTF. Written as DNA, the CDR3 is TGCAGCGTTGAGGAGTGGGGCAAACCTAACTATGGCTACACCTTC.